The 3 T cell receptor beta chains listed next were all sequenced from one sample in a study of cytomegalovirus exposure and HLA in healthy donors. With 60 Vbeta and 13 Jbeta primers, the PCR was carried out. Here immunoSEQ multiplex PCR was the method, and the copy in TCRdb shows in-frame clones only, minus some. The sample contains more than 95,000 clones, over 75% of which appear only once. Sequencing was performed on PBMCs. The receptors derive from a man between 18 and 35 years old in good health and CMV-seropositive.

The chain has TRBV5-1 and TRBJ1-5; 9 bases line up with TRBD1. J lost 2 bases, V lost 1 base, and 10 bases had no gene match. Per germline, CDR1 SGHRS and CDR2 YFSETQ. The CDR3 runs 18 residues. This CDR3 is CASSLPGQGLLGNQPQHF. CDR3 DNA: TGCGCCAGCAGCTTGCCGGGACAGGGACTTTTGGGCAATCAGCCCCAGCATTTT.

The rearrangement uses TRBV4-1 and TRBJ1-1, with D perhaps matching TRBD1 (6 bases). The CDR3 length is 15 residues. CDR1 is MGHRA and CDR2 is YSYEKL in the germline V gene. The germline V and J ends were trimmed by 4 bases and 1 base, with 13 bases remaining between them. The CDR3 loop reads CASSPGHLPNTEAFF. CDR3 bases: TGCGCCAGCAGCCCGGGACACCTACCGAACACTGAAGCTTTCTTT.

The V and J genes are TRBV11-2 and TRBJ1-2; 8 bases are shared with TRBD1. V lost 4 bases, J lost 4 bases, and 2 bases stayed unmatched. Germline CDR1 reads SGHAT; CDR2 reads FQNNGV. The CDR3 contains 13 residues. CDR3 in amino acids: CASSSDRVYGYTF. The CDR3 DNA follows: TGTGCCAGCAGCTCGGACAGGGTCTATGGCTACACCTTC.